Below are 26 T cell receptor beta chains sequenced from a single sample in a study of T cells in women clearing cervical HPV infection. The repertoire was sequenced with immunoSEQ multiplex PCR; TCRdb's copy has only in-frame clones and lacks some. This sample's table has 22,000 or so clones. Specimen: blood buffy coat. The receptors here all came from a woman aged 18-69 years with a cervical HPV16 infection that either progressed to CIN3+ or cleared (not recorded which).

A note on this clone: Sequencing ends 3 residues short of the CDR3 end; the germline J gene provides the rest. The chain uses TRBV5-5 and TRBJ1-2; 10 bases align to TRBD1. Germline trimming cut 6 bases from V and 4 bases from J; bases unmatched to any gene: 3. This CDR3 spans 13 amino acids. Germline V gene data show CDR1 as SGHKS and CDR2 as YYEKEE (reference sequence). The CDR3 protein is CASIRTGGYGYTF. The covered CDR3 bases are TGTGCCAGCATAAGGACAGGGGGCTATGGC.

With regard to this clone: One end of the junction fails to match germline, which may point to a read error. Coverage ceases 3 residues before the CDR3 finishes, and the germline J gene fills in the end. V usage is TRBV7-7 and J usage is TRBJ2-5; D possibly corresponds to TRBD1 (5 bases). CDR1 is SSHAT, CDR2 FNYEAQ, per germline (reference sequence). The CDR3 length is 15 residues. CDR3 protein: CASSKGTGPQETQYF. The DNA read from the CDR3 is TGTGCTAGCAGCAAAGGTACAGGACCCCAAGAGACC.

In the case of this clone: The sequenced fragment ends 3 residues before the CDR3 boundary, so the rest is inferred from the germline J gene. The gene calls are TRBV5-6 and TRBJ2-7, with D possibly TRBD2 on 6 matching bases. Germline-derived CDR1 and CDR2 are SGHDT and YYEEEE. The CDR3 consists of 14 residues. V was clipped by 2 bases and J by 0 bases, with 9 bases between them. CDR3 bases read: TGTGCCAGCAGCTTCGGCGGGAACTCCTACGAG. Translating gives CASSFGGNSYE. The full-length CDR3 reads as CASSFGGNSYEQYF.

Details on this clone: The read halts 3 residues ahead of the CDR3 end, with the missing end drawn from the germline J gene. V usage is TRBV11-1 and J usage is TRBJ2-1, with D possibly matching TRBD2 (5 bases). Germline CDR1 and CDR2: SGHAT and FQDESV (reference sequence). The CDR3 consists of 15 residues. The germline V and J ends were trimmed by 1 base and 6 bases, with 13 bases remaining between them. The CDR3 is CASSLGLDSGNEQFF. The sequenced part of the CDR3 DNA is TGTGCCAGCAGCTTAGGGTTGGACTCCGGCAATGAG.

For this clone: The read terminates 3 residues ahead of where the CDR3 ends, so the germline J gene completes it. The rearrangement uses TRBV19 and TRBJ2-2, with 13 bases identical to TRBD2. Unmatched junction bases numbered 13, after V lost 6 bases and J lost 6 bases. The germline V gene encodes CDR1 LNHDA and CDR2 SQIVND (reference sequence). The CDR3 runs 18 residues. Here the CDR3 reads CASRTTSGRLSDAGELFF. The covered CDR3 bases are TGTGCCAGTAGGACGACTAGCGGGAGGTTATCCGACGCCGGGGAG. Complete variable domain (other parts from reference TRBV19 and TRBJ2-2): DGGITQSPKYLFRKEGQNVTLSCEQNLNHDAMYWYRQDPGQGLRLIYYSQIVNDFQKGDIAEGYSVSREKKESFPLTVTSAQKNPTAFYLCASRTTSGRLSDAGELFFGEGSRLTVL.

On this clone: The read terminates 3 residues ahead of where the CDR3 ends, so the germline J gene completes it. The chain is built from TRBV28 and TRBJ2-5; possibly TRBD1 or TRBD2 for D (5 bases each). V lost 10 bases and J lost 0, with 12 bases in between. Germline values: CDR1 MDHEN, CDR2 SYDVKM. The CDR3 sequence is 13 residues long. CDR3: CATKGSHQETQYF. The DNA read from the CDR3 is TGTGCCACCAAGGGGAGCCACCAAGAGACC.

On this clone itself: The read comes to an end 3 residues before the CDR3 does, leaving the germline J gene to fill in the end. The rearrangement uses TRBV10-1 and TRBJ2-1; 13 bases line up with TRBD2. The germline gives CDR1 WNHNN, CDR2 SYGVQD (reference sequence). CDR3 length equals 16 residues. V was pared by 6 bases and J by 5 bases, with 7 bases of the junction left unmatched. The part of the CDR3 DNA that was read is TGCGCCAGCAGCCGGACTAGCGGGAGATCCCACAATGAG. This encodes CASSRTSGRSHNE. From start to end, the CDR3 is CASSRTSGRSHNEQFF.

With respect to this clone: Sequencing ends 3 residues short of the CDR3 end; the germline J gene provides the rest. The genes are TRBV6-1 and TRBJ2-1, with unresolved D. Between the trimmed V and J ends, which lost 2 bases and 0 bases, there was a span of 5 bases. In germline, CDR1 is MNHNS, CDR2 SASEGT. The CDR3 is 14 amino acids. Here the CDR3 reads CASSETRSYNEQFF. The sequenced CDR3 bases are TGTGCCAGCAGTGAAACTCGCTCCTACAATGAG.

In the case of this clone: With the read ending 3 residues before the CDR3 end, the germline J gene is used to fill in that end. The V call is TRBV7-2, the J call TRBJ2-2, with a possible D match to TRBD2 (6 bases). The ends were cut back, 4 bases at V and 8 bases at J, with 14 bases in the middle. Germline CDR1 reads SGHTA; CDR2 reads FQGNSA. CDR3 size: 14 residues. The chain's CDR3 is CASSSLATNGELFF. Incomplete CDR3 DNA: TGTGCCAGCAGCTCCCTAGCGACTAATGGGGAG.

Worth noting for this clone: The read falls 3 residues short of the CDR3 end, and the missing part is taken from the germline J gene. The chain uses TRBV20-1 and TRBJ2-3; D ambiguous. Trimming removed 3 bases at V and 0 bases at J, with 7 bases between. CDR1 is DFQATT and CDR2 is SNEGSKA in the germline V gene (reference sequence). CDR3 length: 13 residues. CDR3 sequence: CSARVGSTDTQYF. CDR3 DNA (partial): TGCAGTGCTAGGGTCGGGAGCACAGATACG.

On this clone itself: The read ends 3 residues shy of where the CDR3 ends; the end is completed using the germline J gene. V is TRBV7-3 and J is TRBJ1-2; TRBD1 is a possible D gene (5 bases). The germline CDR1 and CDR2 sequences are SGHTA and FQGTGA. The germline V and J ends were trimmed by 5 bases and 4 bases, with 17 bases remaining between them. This CDR3 has 15 residues. This CDR3 is CASSLNGGGTYGYTF. The DNA read from the CDR3 is TGTGCCAGCAGCCTCAACGGGGGGGGGACCTATGGC.

A note on this clone: The read gets to within 3 residues of the CDR3 end, and the germline J gene fills in the rest. This chain uses TRBV7-3 with TRBJ2-1, with 11 positions matching TRBD1. This CDR3 is built from 16 residues. Germline V gene sequence: CDR1 SGHTA, CDR2 FQGTGA. V dropped 1 base and J dropped 4; count of bases not matched to a gene: 3. The CDR3 bases that were read are TGTGCCAGCAGCTTAAGGGGGACAGGGGGTTACAATGAG. It codes for CASSLRGTGGYNE. The entire CDR3 is CASSLRGTGGYNEQFF.

As for this clone: Read coverage stops 3 residues before the CDR3 terminus; the germline J gene supplies the remainder. This chain joins TRBV20-1 and TRBJ1-1; D possibly corresponds to TRBD1 (5 bases). This CDR3 region has 13 residues. Trimming took off 3 bases at V and 4 bases at J, with 12 bases between the two ends. Germline CDR1 reads DFQATT; CDR2 reads SNEGSKA (reference sequence). The covered CDR3 bases are TGCAGTGCTAGTGGGGGGGTTCCCACTGAA. Translating gives CSASGGVPTE. The whole CDR3 sequence reads CSASGGVPTEAFF.

With respect to this clone: The read ends 3 residues early relative to the CDR3; the germline J gene fills the gap. This chain uses TRBV20-1 with TRBJ2-1; 9 bases fit TRBD2. Germline assignment: CDR1 DFQATT and CDR2 SNEGSKA (reference sequence). The CDR3 is made up of 18 amino acids. After removal of 4 bases from V and 8 bases from J, the junction contained 21 bases not matched to a gene. CDR3 sequence reads: CSATLGGSGRLVTDEQFF. The sequenced part of the CDR3 DNA is TGCAGTGCTACCTTAGGCGGGAGCGGGAGGCTAGTTACGGATGAG.

Concerning this clone: The read ends 3 residues shy of where the CDR3 ends; the end is completed using the germline J gene. The rearrangement links TRBV7-8 to TRBJ2-1; 8 nucleotides match TRBD2. Germline assignment: CDR1 SGHVS and CDR2 FQNEAQ. V was clipped by 1 base and J by 8 bases; unmatched bases: 7. CDR3 length: 15 amino acids. The DNA read from the CDR3 is TGTGCCAGCAGCTTAGTTTACAGCGGGAGAGATGAG. Residues: CASSLVYSGRDE. The full-length CDR3 reads as CASSLVYSGRDEQFF.

A note on this clone: The junction differs from germline at one of its ends, possibly a read error. The read halts 3 residues ahead of the CDR3 end, with the missing end drawn from the germline J gene. The chain combines TRBV13 with TRBJ2-3, with D possibly TRBD1 on 6 matching bases. This CDR3 is 13 amino acids long. Germline values: CDR1 PRHDT, CDR2 FYEKMQ (reference sequence). Incomplete CDR3 DNA: TGTGCCGGCAGCTCCCCCAGGGGAGATACG. This translates into CAGSSPRGDT. The full-length CDR3 reads as CAGSSPRGDTQYF.

Details on this clone: The observed sequence ends 3 residues before the CDR3 terminus, with the missing tail filled in from the germline J gene. The chain employs TRBV30 and TRBJ1-1; D is unresolved. Trimming stripped 3 bases from V and 3 bases from J, with 11 bases between. Germline V lookup: CDR1 GTSNPN, CDR2 SVGIG (reference sequence). The CDR3 has 13 residues. The CDR3 loop reads CAWSQAGDTEAFF. Partial CDR3 DNA: TGTGCCTGGAGCCAAGCAGGAGACACTGAA.

About this clone itself: The read terminates 3 residues before the CDR3 end, so the remaining end is supplied by the germline J gene. J is TRBJ2-1 and V is TRBV20-1; possible D gene TRBD2, 6 bases. The V gene lost 0 bases and the J gene lost 7 bases, with 16 bases spanning the gap. The CDR3 totals 15 residues. Germline V gives CDR1 DFQATT, CDR2 SNEGSKA (reference sequence). CDR3 DNA (partial): TGCAGTGCTAGAGATCGGGGGAATCCTACAAATGAG. Translation: CSARDRGNPTNE. The complete CDR3 reads CSARDRGNPTNEQFF.

Worth noting for this clone: The CDR3 end lies 3 residues beyond the end of the read and is filled in from the germline J gene. V and J are TRBV9 and TRBJ2-7; D is undetermined. V lost 1 base and J 3 bases, leaving 14 bases between the germline ends. From germline, CDR1 is SGDLS and CDR2 YYNGEE. The CDR3 runs 15 residues. CDR3 in amino acids: CASSVRAGFNYEQYF. The part of the CDR3 DNA that was read is TGTGCCAGCAGCGTAAGAGCAGGATTCAACTACGAG.

On this clone itself: The read finishes 3 residues shy of the CDR3 end, and the germline J gene is used to complete it. The chain is built from TRBV28 and TRBJ2-1; 10 positions match TRBD2. Germline trimming cut 8 bases from V and 7 bases from J; bases unmatched to any gene: 8. CDR3 length: 14 amino acids. Germline V gene lookup returns CDR1 MDHEN and CDR2 SYDVKM. The CDR3 loop reads CASLPSGRANEQFF. The sequenced CDR3 bases are TGTGCCAGCCTCCCCAGCGGGAGGGCGAATGAG.

To note about this clone: Read data end 3 residues before the CDR3 end; the end is taken from the germline J gene. The chain uses TRBV4-2 and TRBJ2-2; TRBD2 matches 12 bases. Germline V gene sequence: CDR1 LGHNA, CDR2 YNFKEQ. CDR3 length equals 16 residues. Germline trimming cut 8 bases from V and 1 base from J; bases unmatched to any gene: 5. The covered CDR3 bases are TGTGCCAGCCGGACTAGCGGGGTCATGAACACCGGGGAG. Its translation is CASRTSGVMNTGE. The full CDR3 protein is CASRTSGVMNTGELFF.

About this clone: The read is 3 residues too short to cover the CDR3 end, so that end is filled in from the germline J gene. The J gene is TRBJ2-6, the V gene TRBV30; 8 nucleotides agree with TRBD2. Germline loops: CDR1 GTSNPN, CDR2 SVGIG (reference sequence). The CDR3 is 14 residues long. The junction had 0 bases not matched to a gene; V was cut back by 2 bases and J by 3 bases. The CDR3 DNA, read in part, is TGTGCCTGGAGTACTAGCGGTGGGGCCAACGTC. Its protein is CAWSTSGGANV. In full, the CDR3 reads CAWSTSGGANVLTF.

Comments on this clone: The CDR3 end is not reached by the read, which stops 3 residues before it; the germline J gene fills it in. The chain recombines TRBV3-1 (or the pseudogene TRBV3-2) with TRBJ2-7, with D hard to call. The CDR3 spans 13 residues. Germline V gene lookup returns CDR1 LGHDT and CDR2 YNNKEL (reference sequence). The V end lost 0 bases, the J end lost 2 bases, and 5 bases lay between the germline ends. CDR3 sequence: CASSQDGTYEQYF. The DNA read from the CDR3 is TGTGCCAGCAGCCAAGATGGCACCTACGAG.

For this clone: The read comes to an end 3 residues before the CDR3 does, leaving the germline J gene to fill in the end. The chain is built from TRBV10-3 and TRBJ1-2; D may be TRBD1 (5 bases). The germline V and J ends were trimmed by 3 bases and 6 bases, with 11 bases remaining between them. The CDR3 sequence is 13 residues long. Germline CDR1 ENHRY, CDR2 SYGVKD. The CDR3 sequence is CAISDQGPDGYTF. The DNA read from the CDR3 is TGTGCCATCAGTGATCAGGGCCCAGATGGC.

Concerning this clone itself: The junction and the germline gene differ at one end; a read error may be behind it. The missing CDR3 end, 3 residues past where the read stops, is filled in from the germline J gene. The chain combines TRBV7-7 with TRBJ2-5; possible D gene TRBD2, 5 bases. The CDR3 consists of 14 residues. Germline assignment: CDR1 SSHAT and CDR2 FNYEAQ (reference sequence). The CDR3 bases that were read are TGTGCTAGCAGCCCACCCTCCCCGGGGGAGACC. The encoded protein is CASSPPSPGET. The full CDR3 protein is CASSPPSPGETQYF. Together with reference TRBV7-7 and TRBJ2-5, the CDR3 gives the full variable domain: GAGVSQSPRYKVTKRGQDVTLRCDPISSHATLYWYQQALGQGPEFLTYFNYEAQPDKSGLPSDRFSAERPEGSISTLTIQRTEQRDSAMYRCASSPPSPGETQYFGPGTRLLVL.

On this clone: The CDR3 extends 3 residues past the end of the read, so its final part is completed from the germline J gene. This sequence joins TRBV20-1 and TRBJ2-3; D may be TRBD2 (6 bases). This CDR3 comprises 11 residues. Trimming left V 7 bases short and J 6 bases short, with 11 bases between. Per germline, CDR1 DFQATT and CDR2 SNEGSKA (reference sequence). Here the CDR3 reads CSGGELDTQYF. CDR3 DNA, as far as it was read: TGCAGTGGGGGGGAGTTGGATACG.